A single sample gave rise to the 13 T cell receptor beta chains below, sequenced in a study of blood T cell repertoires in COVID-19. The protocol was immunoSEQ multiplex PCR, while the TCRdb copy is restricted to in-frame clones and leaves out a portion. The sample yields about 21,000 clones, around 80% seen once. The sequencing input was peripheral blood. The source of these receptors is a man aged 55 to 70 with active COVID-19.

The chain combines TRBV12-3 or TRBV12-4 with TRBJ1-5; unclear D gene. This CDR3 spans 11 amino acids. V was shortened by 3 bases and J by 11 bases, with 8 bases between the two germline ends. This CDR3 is CASSFGWAQHF. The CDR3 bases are TGTGCCAGCAGTTTCGGGTGGGCCCAGCATTTT.

The CDR3 here is CASSPTGSNYGYTF. The CDR3 DNA is TGTGCCAGCAGCCCGACAGGGTCTAACTATGGCTACACCTTC. The V gene is TRBV6-4, the J gene TRBJ1-2, with 7 bases fitting TRBD1. V was clipped by 6 bases and J by 0 bases; unmatched bases: 4. The CDR3 length is 14 residues. The germline V gene encodes CDR1 MRHNA and CDR2 SNTAGT.

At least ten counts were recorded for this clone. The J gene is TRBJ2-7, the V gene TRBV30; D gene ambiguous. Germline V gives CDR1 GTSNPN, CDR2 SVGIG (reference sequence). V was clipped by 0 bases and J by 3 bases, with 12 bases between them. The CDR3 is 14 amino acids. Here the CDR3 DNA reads TGTGCCTGGAGTGTATCGTCGAGAGACTACGAGCAGTACTTC. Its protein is CAWSVSSRDYEQYF.

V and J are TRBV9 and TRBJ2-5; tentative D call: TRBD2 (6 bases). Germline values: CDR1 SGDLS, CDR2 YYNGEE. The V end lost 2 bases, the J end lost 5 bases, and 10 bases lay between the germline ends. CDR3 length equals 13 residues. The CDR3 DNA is TGTGCCAGCAGCGTTACGGGAGCGGAGACCCAGTACTTC. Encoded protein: CASSVTGAETQYF.

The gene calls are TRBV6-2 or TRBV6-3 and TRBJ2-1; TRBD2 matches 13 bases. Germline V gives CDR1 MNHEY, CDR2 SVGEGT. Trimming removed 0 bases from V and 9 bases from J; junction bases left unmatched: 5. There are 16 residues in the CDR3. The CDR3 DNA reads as TGTGCCAGCAGTTACTCGAGACTAGCGGGAGGCGGTGAGCAGTTCTTC. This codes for CASSYSRLAGGGEQFF.

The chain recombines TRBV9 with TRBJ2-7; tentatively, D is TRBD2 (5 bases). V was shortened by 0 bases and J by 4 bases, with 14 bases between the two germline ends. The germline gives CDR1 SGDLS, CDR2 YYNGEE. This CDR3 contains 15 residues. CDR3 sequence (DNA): TGTGCCAGCAGCGTAGAGGGTGGGAGTCGGTACGAGCAGTACTTC. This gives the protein CASSVEGGSRYEQYF. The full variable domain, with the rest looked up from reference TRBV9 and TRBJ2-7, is DSGVTQTPKHLITATGQRVTLRCSPRSGDLSVYWYQQSLDQGLQFLIQYYNGEERAKGNILERFSAQQFPDLHSELNLSSLELGDSALYFCASSVEGGSRYEQYFGPGTRLTVT.

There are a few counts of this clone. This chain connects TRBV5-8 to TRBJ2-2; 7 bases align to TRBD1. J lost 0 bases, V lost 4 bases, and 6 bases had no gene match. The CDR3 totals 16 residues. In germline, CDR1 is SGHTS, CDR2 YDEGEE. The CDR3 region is CASSPRQGANTGELFF. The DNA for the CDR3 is TGTGCCAGCAGCCCCAGACAGGGCGCGAACACCGGGGAGCTGTTTTTT.

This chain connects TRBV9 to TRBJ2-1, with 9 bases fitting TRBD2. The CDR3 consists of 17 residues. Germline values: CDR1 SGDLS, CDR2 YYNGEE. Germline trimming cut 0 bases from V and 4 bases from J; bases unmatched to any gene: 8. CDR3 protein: CASSVALAGTGYNEQFF. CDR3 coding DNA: TGTGCCAGCAGCGTAGCGCTAGCGGGAACGGGATACAATGAGCAGTTCTTC.

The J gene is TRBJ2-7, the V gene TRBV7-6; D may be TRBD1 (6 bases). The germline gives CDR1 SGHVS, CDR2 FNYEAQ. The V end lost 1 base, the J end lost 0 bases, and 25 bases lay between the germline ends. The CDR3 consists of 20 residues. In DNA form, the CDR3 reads TGTGCCAGCAGCTTAGGCCCGACAGGTGAAGACCGAGGGCCCTCCTACGAGCAGTACTTC. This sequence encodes CASSLGPTGEDRGPSYEQYF.

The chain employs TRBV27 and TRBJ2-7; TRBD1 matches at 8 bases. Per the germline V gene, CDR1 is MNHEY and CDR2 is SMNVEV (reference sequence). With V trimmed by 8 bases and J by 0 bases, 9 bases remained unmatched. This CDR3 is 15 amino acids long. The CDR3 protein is CASSSGTGSSYEQYF. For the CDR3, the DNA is TGTGCCAGCTCCTCCGGGACAGGCAGCTCCTACGAGCAGTACTTC.

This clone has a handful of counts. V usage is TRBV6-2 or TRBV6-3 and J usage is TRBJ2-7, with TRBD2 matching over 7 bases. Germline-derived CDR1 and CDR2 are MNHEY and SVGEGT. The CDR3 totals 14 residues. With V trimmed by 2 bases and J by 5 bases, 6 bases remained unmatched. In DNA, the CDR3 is TGTGCCAGCAGTTACCTAGCGGAAGGAGACGAGCAGTACTTC. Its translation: CASSYLAEGDEQYF.

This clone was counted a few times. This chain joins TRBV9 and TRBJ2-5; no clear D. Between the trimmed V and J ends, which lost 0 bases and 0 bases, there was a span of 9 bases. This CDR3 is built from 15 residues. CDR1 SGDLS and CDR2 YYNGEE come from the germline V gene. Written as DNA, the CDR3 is TGTGCCAGCAGCGTAGCCTGGTCAGACCAAGAGACCCAGTACTTC. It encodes CASSVAWSDQETQYF. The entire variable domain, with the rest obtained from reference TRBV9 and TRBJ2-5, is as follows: DSGVTQTPKHLITATGQRVTLRCSPRSGDLSVYWYQQSLDQGLQFLIQYYNGEERAKGNILERFSAQQFPDLHSELNLSSLELGDSALYFCASSVAWSDQETQYFGPGTRLLVL.

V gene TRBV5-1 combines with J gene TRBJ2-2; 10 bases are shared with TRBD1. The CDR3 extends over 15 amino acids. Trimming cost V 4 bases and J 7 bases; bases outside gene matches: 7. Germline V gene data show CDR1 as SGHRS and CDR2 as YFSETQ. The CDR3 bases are TGCGCCAGCAGCCAAAGACAGGGGGCCGGCGGGGAGCTGTTTTTT. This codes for CASSQRQGAGGELFF.